The entry below describes one T cell receptor beta chain. This clonotype has ten or more counts. Its antigen remains unidentified. The record has no base qualities; no much larger clone is one base away. V and J are truncated by 5 bases and 3 bases respectively, leaving an intervening sequence of 10 bases. CDR3 length: 13 amino acids, cysteine to phenylalanine. This entry keeps only the CDR3 DNA: 39 bases, framed from base 1. CDR1 SNHLY and CDR2 FYNNEI were looked up in the germline V gene. This sample was taken from a study of regulatory T cells in long-lasting Graves disease (dated by TCRdb to the early 2020s). Background for the entire study: Persistent Graves' disease was defined as persistently positive TSH receptor autoantibodies together with antithyroid drug treatment for over 5 years. Persistent Graves' disease patients were compared with newly diagnosed Graves' disease patients by peripheral blood TCR sequencing and RNA sequencing. The study was registered as a clinical trial and conducted in China. A total of around 35 samples were covered by TCR sequencing, comprising approximately 13 persistent and some 20 newly diagnosed Graves' disease patients. On average, persistent Graves' disease patients in the clinical cohort had been on antithyroid drugs for around 9.5 years. Paper-wide results and their limitations: More public clonotypes were shared among persistent patients (roughly 3,000) than among newly diagnosed patients (roughly 1,000). Persistent disease showed preferential use of TRBV28, TRBJ1-2 and TRBJ2-5, whereas newly diagnosed disease favored TRBV20-1 and TRBJ2-1. The small sample size was acknowledged by the authors as a limitation that may reduce accuracy. Because the primary lesion, thyroid tissue, could not be accessed, the study looked at peripheral blood alone. Compared with newly diagnosed patients, patients with persistent Graves' disease had lower TCR Shannon entropy and fewer highly expanded clones, which suggests clonal expansion. Sequencing and analysis were limited to the TCR beta chain.

The time point label for this specimen denotes: persistent/refractory GD, antithyroid drugs over 5 years with positive TRAb. For both TCR sequencing and RNA sequencing, RNA was extracted from PBMCs using TRIzol. Graves' disease was diagnosed according to American Thyroid Association guidelines. The patients came from an endocrinology department in Xi'an, China. Each patient gave around 9 milliliters of peripheral blood, collected in an EDTA anticoagulant tube. PBMCs were isolated by Ficoll Paque Plus density gradient separation without further T cell sorting. An Agilent 2100 Bioanalyzer and agarose gel were used to assess RNA quality, and a NanoDrop 2000 was used to measure RNA concentration. The receptor library was made with multiplex PCR. The run used an Illumina HiSeq 4000. TCR beta libraries were built with iRepertoire HTBI primers and Arm-PCR amplification of CDR3 regions. Gel purification was performed on PCR products prior to sequencing. From the authors' description of their analysis: Across samples, some 62 TRBV and over 11 TRBJ segments were identified and used for gene usage analysis of CDR3 amino acid clonotypes. COPE and FqMerger were used to merge filtered high-quality paired reads into contigs. Contigs were aligned with BLAST to IMGT TRBV, TRBD and TRBJ reference genes, and CDR3 was defined per IMGT. Highly expanded clones were defined as clonotypes with a frequency above 0.1%. Shannon entropy was used to measure repertoire diversity, and the Gini coefficient was used to measure V-J evenness. A clonotype found in more than one individual was treated as public. Using fastp trimming at Q25 and MiXCR clonotype assembly, TCRdb reanalyzed the public sequencing data and kept in-frame beta chains. All rows with the same CDR3 protein become a single entry with the most common DNA and genes. TCRdb, rather than the study authors, made the V and J calls. Counted in this sample were 400,000 to 500,000 distinct CDR3 sequences; around a fifth of them appeared once. The ten largest clonotypes hold more than 6% of the sample.

The source material was peripheral blood mononuclear cells (PBMCs), sampled when the disease was refractory, from a patient treated with antithyroid drugs. The receptor was isolated from a female donor with Graves disease. The chain employs TRBV2 and TRBJ2-5; the D gene cannot be named for sure. The nucleotides read TGTGCCAGCAGTTTAGGAGAGAAAGAGACCCAGTACTTC. Its coded protein is CASSLGEKETQYF.